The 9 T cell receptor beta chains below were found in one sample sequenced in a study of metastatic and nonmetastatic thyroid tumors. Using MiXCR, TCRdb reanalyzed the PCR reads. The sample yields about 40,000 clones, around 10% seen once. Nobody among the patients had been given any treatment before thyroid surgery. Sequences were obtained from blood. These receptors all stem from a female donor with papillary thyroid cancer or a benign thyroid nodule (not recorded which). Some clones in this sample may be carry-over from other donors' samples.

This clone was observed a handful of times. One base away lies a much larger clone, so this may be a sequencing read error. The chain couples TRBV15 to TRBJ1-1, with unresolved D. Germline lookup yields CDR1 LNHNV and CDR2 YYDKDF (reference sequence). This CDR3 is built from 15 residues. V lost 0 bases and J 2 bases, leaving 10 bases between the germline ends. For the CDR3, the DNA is TGTGCCACCAGCAGAGATGAGGGAATAAACACTGAAGCTTTCTTT. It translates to CATSRDEGINTEAFF.

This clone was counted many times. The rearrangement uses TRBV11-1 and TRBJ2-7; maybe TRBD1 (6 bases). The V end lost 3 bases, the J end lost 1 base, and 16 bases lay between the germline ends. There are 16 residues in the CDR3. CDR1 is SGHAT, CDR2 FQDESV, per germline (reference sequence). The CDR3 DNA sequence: TGTGCCAGCAGCTTGGGGACAACGTCCTTATCCTACGAGCAGTACTTC. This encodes CASSLGTTSLSYEQYF.

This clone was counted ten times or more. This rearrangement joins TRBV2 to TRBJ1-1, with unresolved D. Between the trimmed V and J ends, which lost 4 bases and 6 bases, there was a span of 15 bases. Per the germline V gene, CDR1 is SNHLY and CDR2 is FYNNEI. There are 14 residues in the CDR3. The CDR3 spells CASSARRFQPEAFF. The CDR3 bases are TGTGCCAGCAGTGCAAGACGGTTCCAACCTGAAGCTTTCTTT.

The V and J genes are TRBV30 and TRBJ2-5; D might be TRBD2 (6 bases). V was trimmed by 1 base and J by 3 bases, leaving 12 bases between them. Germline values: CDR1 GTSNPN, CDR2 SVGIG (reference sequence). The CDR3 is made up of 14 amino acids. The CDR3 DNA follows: TGTGCCTGGAGTGACGGCGGGGAGAAAGAGACCCAGTACTTC. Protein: CAWSDGGEKETQYF.

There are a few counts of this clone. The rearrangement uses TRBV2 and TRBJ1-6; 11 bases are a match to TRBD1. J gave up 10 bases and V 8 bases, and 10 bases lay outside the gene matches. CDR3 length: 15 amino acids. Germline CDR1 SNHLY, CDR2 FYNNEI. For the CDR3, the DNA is TGTGCCAGCGGTAGGACAGGGGGCCTTGAGTCACCCCTCCACTTT. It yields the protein CASGRTGGLESPLHF.

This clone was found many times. The CDR3 DNA is TGTGCCAGCGCCCGGGACCCGACCGGCGAGCAGTACTTC. Translation: CASARDPTGEQYF. The chain recombines TRBV6-4 with TRBJ2-7; perhaps D is TRBD1 or TRBD2 (5 bases each). CDR3 length: 13 amino acids. Germline V lookup: CDR1 MRHNA, CDR2 SNTAGT. V was pared by 8 bases and J by 6 bases, with 17 bases between.

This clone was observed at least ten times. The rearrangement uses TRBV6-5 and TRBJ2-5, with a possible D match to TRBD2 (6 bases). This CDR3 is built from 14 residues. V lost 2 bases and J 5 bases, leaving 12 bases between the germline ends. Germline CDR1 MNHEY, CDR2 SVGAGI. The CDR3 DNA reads TGTGCCAGCAGTTACGGGGCGGGACCGGAGACCCAGTACTTC. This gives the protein CASSYGAGPETQYF.

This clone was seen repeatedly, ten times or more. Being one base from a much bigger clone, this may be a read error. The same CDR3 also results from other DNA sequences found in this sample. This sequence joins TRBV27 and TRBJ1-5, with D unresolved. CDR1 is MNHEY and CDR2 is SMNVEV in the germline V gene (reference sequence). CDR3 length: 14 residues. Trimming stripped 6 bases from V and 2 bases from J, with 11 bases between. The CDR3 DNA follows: TGTGCCAGCAGCCCGGGTGCAGGCAATCAGCCCCAGCATTTT. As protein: CASSPGAGNQPQHF.

This CDR3 reads CASSFVGRGNTEAFF. The DNA for the CDR3 is TGCGCCAGCAGCTTCGTAGGTCGGGGGAACACTGAAGCTTTCTTT. V gene TRBV5-1 combines with J gene TRBJ1-1; no definite D call. Trimming removed 2 bases from V and 1 base from J, with 12 bases in between. The length of the CDR3 is 15 residues. Germline CDR1 and CDR2: SGHRS and YFSETQ.